This TCR beta chain was recorded in a study of T cells in Graves' hyperthyroidism and ophthalmopathy. The source material, RNA transcripts, was used to amplify TCR beta CDR3 regions. With the HTBI primer set, the TCR CDR3 went through a first round of RT-PCR. Each CDR3 protein gets one entry after TCRdb re-called the multiplex PCR reads with MiXCR. This sample has over 650,000 distinct CDR3 sequences, with roughly 17% found just once. This clonotype was seen ten or more times. The target antigen is unknown. Study observations and caveats: From stable hyperthyroidism, ophthalmopathy was separated by a 13 V-J model. Most thyroid clonotypes with frequency above 0.001 were detected in blood.

After removal of 6 bases from V and 2 bases from J, the junction contained 5 bases not matched to a gene. CDR1 and CDR2 (germline): MNHEY, SMNVEV (reference sequence). This CDR3 is built from 14 residues. The gene calls are TRBV27 and TRBJ2-7; 9 positions agree with TRBD1. This clonotype was sampled from a man aged 18-30 years with Graves' hyperthyroidism. The sample was blood. The CDR3 region has the DNA TGTGCCAGCAGCCCGACAGGGGGACCCTACGAGCAGTACTTC. It specifies CASSPTGGPYEQYF.